A selection of T cell receptor beta chains follows, all from one sample in a study of vaccination effects on CD4 cells after COVID-19. Sequenced by immunoSEQ multiplex PCR; TCRdb stores in-frame clones only, minus some. The sample shows about 22,000 clones, approximately 77% of them seen only once. These receptors have no identified antigens. The sequencing here drew on CD4+ T cells from PBMCs cultured with HCoV-NL63 spike peptides, taken after COVID-19 vaccination. All receptors derive from a human donor who received a COVID-19 vaccine. Both conserved end residues are trimmed from each CDR3. Each record gives: J gene, D gene, V gene, CDR3 protein. The D gene is left open where the match is weak.

j_call: TRBJ2-3; d_call: -; v_call: TRBV16; cdr3_aa: ASGHERSTDTQY
j_call: TRBJ2-7; d_call: -; v_call: TRBV6-4; cdr3_aa: ASIGYEQY
j_call: TRBJ1-1; d_call: TRBD1; v_call: TRBV9; cdr3_aa: ASSVETGTEAF
j_call: TRBJ2-2; d_call: TRBD2; v_call: TRBV6-2/TRBV6-3; cdr3_aa: ASSFSGGATGELF
j_call: TRBJ2-1; d_call: TRBD2; v_call: TRBV3-1/TRBV3-2; cdr3_aa: ASSQSASGYEQF
j_call: TRBJ1-1; d_call: -; v_call: TRBV2; cdr3_aa: ASRPLANTEAF
j_call: TRBJ2-1; d_call: -; v_call: TRBV5-1; cdr3_aa: ASSSGGSSYNEQF
j_call: TRBJ2-7; d_call: -; v_call: TRBV27; cdr3_aa: ASRGDSYEQY
j_call: TRBJ2-5; d_call: TRBD2; v_call: TRBV30; cdr3_aa: AWGRTSGGAGETQY
j_call: TRBJ1-1; d_call: -; v_call: TRBV12-3/TRBV12-4; cdr3_aa: ASRSDTNTEAF
j_call: TRBJ2-6; d_call: TRBD1; v_call: TRBV6-2/TRBV6-3; cdr3_aa: ASSIYRGRLQGSGANVLT
j_call: TRBJ2-1; d_call: -; v_call: TRBV5-1; cdr3_aa: ASSLVGEQF
j_call: TRBJ1-1; d_call: -; v_call: TRBV30; cdr3_aa: ASSTGLNTEAF
j_call: TRBJ2-2; d_call: TRBD1; v_call: TRBV2; cdr3_aa: ASSVTGGGNTGELF
j_call: TRBJ1-1; d_call: -; v_call: TRBV11-3; cdr3_aa: ASSLNQGGTEAF